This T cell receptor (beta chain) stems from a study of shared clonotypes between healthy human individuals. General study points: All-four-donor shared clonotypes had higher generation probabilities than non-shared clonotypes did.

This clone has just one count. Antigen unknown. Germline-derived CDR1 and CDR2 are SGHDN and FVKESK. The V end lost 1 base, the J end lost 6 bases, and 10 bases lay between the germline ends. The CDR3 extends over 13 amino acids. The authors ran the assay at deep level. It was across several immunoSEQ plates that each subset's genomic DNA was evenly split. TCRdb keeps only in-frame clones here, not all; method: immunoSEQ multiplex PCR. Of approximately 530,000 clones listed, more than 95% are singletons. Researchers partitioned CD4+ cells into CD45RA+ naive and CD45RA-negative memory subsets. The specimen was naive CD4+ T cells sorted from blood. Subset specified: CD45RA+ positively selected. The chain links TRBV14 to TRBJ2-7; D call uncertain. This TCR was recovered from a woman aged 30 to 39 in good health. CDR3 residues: CASSQAVVGEQYF. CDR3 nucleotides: TGTGCCAGCAGCCAAGCCGTGGTGGGCGAGCAGTACTTC.